This TCR delta chain was sequenced in a study of γδ T cells in repeated Plasmodium falciparum infection. Study at large: Malian children with intense seasonal malaria exposure were compared with matched Australian children.

As for this clone: This sequence may be a read error, since a much larger clone differs from it by one base. Other DNA sequences in this specimen translate into the identical CDR3.

Germline CDR1 reads TSWWSYY; CDR2 reads QGS. The CDR3 runs 21 residues. TCRdb repeated clone calling on the multiplex PCR reads with CATT. The sample yields tens of thousands of delta-chain clones, roughly 0.9% seen once. Vgamma9/Vdelta2+ and Vdelta2-negative gammadelta T cells were flow-sorted from PBMC for bulk sequencing. The origin of this receptor is a pool of human donors (malaria-infected and uninfected, not separated). The V gene call reads TRDV1; no J gene was called; the table's D call of TRDD3 was not tested on the DNA. The sample consisted of gamma-delta T cells from blood. CDR3 coding DNA: TGTGCTCTTGAGAGGCCTACAGTCCTCTACTGGGGGTTACCGTACACCGATAAGCTCATCTTT. Translating gives CALERPTVLYWGLPYTDKLIF.